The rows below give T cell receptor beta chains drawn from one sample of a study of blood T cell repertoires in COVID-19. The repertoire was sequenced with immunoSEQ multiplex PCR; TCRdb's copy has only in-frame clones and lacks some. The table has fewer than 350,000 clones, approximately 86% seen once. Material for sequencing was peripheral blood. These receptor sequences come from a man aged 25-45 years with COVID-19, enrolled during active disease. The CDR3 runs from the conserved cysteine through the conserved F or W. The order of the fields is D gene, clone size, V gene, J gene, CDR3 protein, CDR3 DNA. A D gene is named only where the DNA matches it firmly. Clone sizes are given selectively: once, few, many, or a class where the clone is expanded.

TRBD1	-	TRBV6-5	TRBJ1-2	CASRQTGTNYGYTF	TGTGCCAGCAGGCAGACAGGGACTAACTATGGCTACACCTTC
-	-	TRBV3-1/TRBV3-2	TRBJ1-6	CASSQLGSDSPLHF	TGTGCCAGCAGCCAACTGGGGAGCGATTCACCCCTCCACTTT
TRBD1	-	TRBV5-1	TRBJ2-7	CASSLESGTGFYEQYF	TGCGCCAGCAGCTTGGAATCCGGGACAGGATTTTACGAGCAGTACTTC
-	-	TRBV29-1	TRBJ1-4	CSVEDRDEKLFF	TGCAGCGTTGAAGATCGGGATGAAAAACTGTTTTTT
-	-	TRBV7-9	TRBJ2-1	CASSGADFNSIYNEQFF	TGTGCCAGCTCAGGGGCCGACTTCAACTCCATATACAATGAGCAGTTCTTC
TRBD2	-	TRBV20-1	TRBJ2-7	CSASGLAGYYEQYF	TGCAGTGCTAGTGGACTAGCGGGATACTACGAGCAGTACTTC
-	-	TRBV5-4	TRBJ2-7	CASSFPSTGTYEQYF	TGTGCCAGCAGCTTTCCCTCGACAGGTACCTACGAGCAGTACTTC
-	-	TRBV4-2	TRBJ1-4	CASSGQREKLFF	TGTGCCAGCAGCGGACAACGGGAAAAACTGTTTTTT
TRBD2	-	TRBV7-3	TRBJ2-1	CASSPWTSGGAGEQFF	TGTGCCAGCAGCCCCTGGACTAGCGGGGGGGCAGGAGAGCAGTTCTTC
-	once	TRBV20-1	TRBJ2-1	CSASLAVYNEQFF	TGCAGTGCTAGTCTAGCAGTTTACAATGAGCAGTTCTTC
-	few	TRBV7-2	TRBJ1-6	CASASRTANSPLHF	TGTGCCAGCGCTTCGCGGACTGCGAATTCACCCCTCCACTTT
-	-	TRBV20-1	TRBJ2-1	CSASSFRNYNEQFF	TGCAGTGCTAGTAGTTTTAGAAACTACAATGAGCAGTTCTTC
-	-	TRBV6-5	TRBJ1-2	CASRPRTGTRGYTF	TGTGCCAGCAGGCCCCGGACCGGGACTCGGGGCTACACCTTC
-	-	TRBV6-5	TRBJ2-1	CASSYSYGGHYNEQFF	TGTGCCAGCAGTTACTCGTACGGGGGGCACTACAATGAGCAGTTCTTC
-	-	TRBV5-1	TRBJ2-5	CASSFGHAEETQYF	TGCGCCAGCAGCTTTGGGCACGCCGAAGAGACCCAGTACTTC
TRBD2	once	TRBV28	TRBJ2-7	CASSLETGLIRSGGYEQYF	TGTGCCAGCAGTTTAGAAACAGGGTTAATTCGGAGCGGGGGGTACGAGCAGTACTTC
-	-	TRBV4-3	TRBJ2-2	CASSHRGFTGELFF	TGCGCCAGCAGCCACCGGGGTTTCACCGGGGAGCTGTTTTTT